This T cell receptor (beta chain) was sequenced in a study of STAT3 mutations in large granular lymphocyte leukemia. Whole-study context: Roughly half the longitudinally sequenced T-LGLL patients had canonical STAT3 mutations.

Turning to this clone: Its matching antigen is unknown.

TCRbeta libraries averaged approximately 42,000 productive templates per sample. TCRdb keeps only in-frame clones here, not all; method: immunoSEQ multiplex PCR. The table has some 7,200 clones, 60% to 85% seen once. This CDR3 has 12 residues. The V gene's germline CDR1 is MNHEY and CDR2 SVGAGI. Trimming stripped 10 bases from V and 1 base from J, with 9 bases between. Study-level points and caveats: At least one immunodominant TCR beta clonotype appeared in every T-cell large granular lymphocyte leukemia patient. In some patients, a small highly pathogenic clone possibly went undetected. All newly emerging clones after therapy were STAT3 wild type.

This receptor was identified in a woman aged 40 to 55 with T-cell large granular lymphocyte leukemia. Some clones in this sample may be carry-over from other donors' samples. Sequenced sample: peripheral blood mononuclear cells. The V gene is TRBV6-5, the J gene TRBJ2-3; no firm D call. The CDR3 DNA sequence: TGTGCCACCAAGAGCCGCACAGATACGCAGTATTTT. It is translated as CATKSRTDTQYF.